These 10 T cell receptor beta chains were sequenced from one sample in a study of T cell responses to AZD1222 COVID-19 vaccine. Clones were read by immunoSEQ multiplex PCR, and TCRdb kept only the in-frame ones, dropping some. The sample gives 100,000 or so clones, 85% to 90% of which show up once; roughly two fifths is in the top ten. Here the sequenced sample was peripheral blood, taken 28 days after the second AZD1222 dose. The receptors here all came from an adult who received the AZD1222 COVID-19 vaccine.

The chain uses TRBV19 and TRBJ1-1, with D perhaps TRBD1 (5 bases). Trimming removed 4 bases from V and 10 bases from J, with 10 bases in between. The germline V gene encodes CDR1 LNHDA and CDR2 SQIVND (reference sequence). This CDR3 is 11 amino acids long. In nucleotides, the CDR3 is TGTGCCAGTAGTACCTTCGGGGGAGCTTTCTTT. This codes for CASSTFGGAFF.

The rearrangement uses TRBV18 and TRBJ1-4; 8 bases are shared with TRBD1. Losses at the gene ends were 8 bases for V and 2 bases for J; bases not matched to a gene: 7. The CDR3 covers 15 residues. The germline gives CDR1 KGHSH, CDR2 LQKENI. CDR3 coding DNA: TGTGCCAGCAAAGACAGGGGTTGGACTAATGAAAAACTGTTTTTT. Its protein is CASKDRGWTNEKLFF.

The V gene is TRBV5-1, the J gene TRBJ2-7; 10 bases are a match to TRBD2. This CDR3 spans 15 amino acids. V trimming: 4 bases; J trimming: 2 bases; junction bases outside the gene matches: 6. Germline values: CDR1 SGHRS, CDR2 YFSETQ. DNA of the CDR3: TGCGCCAGCAGCAATTTAGCGGGAGGCCCCTACGAGCAGTACTTC. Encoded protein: CASSNLAGGPYEQYF.

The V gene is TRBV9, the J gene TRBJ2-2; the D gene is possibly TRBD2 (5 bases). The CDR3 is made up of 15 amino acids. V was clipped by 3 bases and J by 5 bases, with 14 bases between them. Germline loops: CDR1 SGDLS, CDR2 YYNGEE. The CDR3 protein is CASSDREPGTGELFF. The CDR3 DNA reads TGTGCCAGCAGCGACCGGGAACCGGGGACCGGGGAGCTGTTTTTT.

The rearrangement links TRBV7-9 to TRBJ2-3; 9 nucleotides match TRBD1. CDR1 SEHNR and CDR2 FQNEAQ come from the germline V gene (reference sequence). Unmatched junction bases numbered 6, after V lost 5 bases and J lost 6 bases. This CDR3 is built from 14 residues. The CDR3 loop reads CASSLTDRGDTQYF. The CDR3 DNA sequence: TGTGCCAGCAGCCTTACTGACAGGGGGGATACGCAGTATTTT.

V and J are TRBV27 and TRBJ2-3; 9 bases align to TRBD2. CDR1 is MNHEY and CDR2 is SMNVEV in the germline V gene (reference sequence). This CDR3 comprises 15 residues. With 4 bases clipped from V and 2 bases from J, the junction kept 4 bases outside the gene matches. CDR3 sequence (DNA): TGTGCCAGCAGTTCAGCGGGAGGACTCACAGATACGCAGTATTTT. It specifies CASSSAGGLTDTQYF.

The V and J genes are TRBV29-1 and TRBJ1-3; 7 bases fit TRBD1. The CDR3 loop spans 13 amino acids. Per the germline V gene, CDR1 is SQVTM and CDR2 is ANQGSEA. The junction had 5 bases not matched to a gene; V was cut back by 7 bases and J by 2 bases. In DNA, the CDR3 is TGCAGCGCAAGACAGGGAACTGGAAACACCATATATTTT. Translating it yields CSARQGTGNTIYF.

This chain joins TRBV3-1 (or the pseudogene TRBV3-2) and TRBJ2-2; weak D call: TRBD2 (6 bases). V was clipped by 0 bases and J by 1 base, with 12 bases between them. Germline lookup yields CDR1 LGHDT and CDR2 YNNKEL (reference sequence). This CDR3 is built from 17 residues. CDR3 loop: CASSQELVSGNTGELFF. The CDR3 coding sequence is TGTGCCAGCAGCCAAGAGCTGGTTAGCGGGAACACCGGGGAGCTGTTTTTT.

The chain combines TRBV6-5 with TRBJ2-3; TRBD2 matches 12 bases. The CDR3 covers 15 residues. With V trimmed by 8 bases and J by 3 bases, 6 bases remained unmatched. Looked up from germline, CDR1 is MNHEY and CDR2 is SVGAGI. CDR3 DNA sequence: TGTGCCAGCTCGACTAGCGGGAGTAGTACAGATACGCAGTATTTT. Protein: CASSTSGSSTDTQYF.

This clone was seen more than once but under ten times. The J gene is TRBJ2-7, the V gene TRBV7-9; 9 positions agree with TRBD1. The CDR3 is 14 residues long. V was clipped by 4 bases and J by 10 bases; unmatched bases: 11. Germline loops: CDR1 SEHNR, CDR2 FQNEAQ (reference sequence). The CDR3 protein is CASSSNTGGVPQYF. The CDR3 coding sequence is TGTGCCAGCAGCTCAAATACAGGGGGCGTCCCCCAGTACTTC. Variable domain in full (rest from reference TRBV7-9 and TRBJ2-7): DTGVSQNPRHKITKRGQNVTFRCDPISEHNRLYWYRQTLGQGPEFLTYFQNEAQLEKSRLLSDRFSAERPKGSFSTLEIQRTEQGDSAMYLCASSSNTGGVPQYFGPGTRLTVT.